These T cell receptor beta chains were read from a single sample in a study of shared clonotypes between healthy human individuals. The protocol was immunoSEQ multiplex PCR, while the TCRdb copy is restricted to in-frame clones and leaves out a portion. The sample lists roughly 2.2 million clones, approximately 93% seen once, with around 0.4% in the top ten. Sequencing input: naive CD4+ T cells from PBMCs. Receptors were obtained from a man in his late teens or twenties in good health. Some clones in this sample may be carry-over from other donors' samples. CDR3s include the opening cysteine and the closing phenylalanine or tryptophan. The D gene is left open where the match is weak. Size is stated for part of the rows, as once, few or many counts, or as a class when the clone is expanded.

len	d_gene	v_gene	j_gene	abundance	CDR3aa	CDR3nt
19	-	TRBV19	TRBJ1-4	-	CASSPPSWSGPTTNEKLFF	TGTGCCAGTAGCCCGCCATCGTGGTCAGGCCCCACAACTAATGAAAAACTGTTTTTT
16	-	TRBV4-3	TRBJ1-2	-	CASSQETVRQDYGYTF	TGCGCCAGCAGCCAGGAGACAGTCCGGCAGGACTATGGCTACACCTTC
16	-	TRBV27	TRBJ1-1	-	CASSPLGTEPNTEAFF	TGTGCCAGCAGTCCCCTGGGGACCGAGCCGAACACTGAAGCTTTCTTT
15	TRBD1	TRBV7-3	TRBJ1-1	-	CASSLGRGLNTEAFF	TGTGCCAGCAGCTTAGGTAGGGGGCTGAACACTGAAGCTTTCTTT
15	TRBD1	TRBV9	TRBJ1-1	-	CASSGWTGDVFGAFF	TGTGCCAGCAGCGGCTGGACAGGGGATGTCTTCGGAGCTTTCTTT
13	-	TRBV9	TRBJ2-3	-	CASSVALGDTQYF	TGTGCCAGCAGCGTAGCTCTCGGGGATACGCAGTATTTT
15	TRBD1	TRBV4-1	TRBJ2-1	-	CASSQGGTGALLVFF	TGCGCCAGCAGCCAAGGTGGGACAGGGGCCCTATTAGTGTTCTTC
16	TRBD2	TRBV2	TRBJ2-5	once	CASSEAGTGREETQYF	TGTGCCAGCAGTGAAGCGGGGACGGGGAGGGAAGAGACCCAGTACTTC
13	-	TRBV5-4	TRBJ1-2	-	CASSLNRAYGYTF	TGTGCCAGCAGCCTAAACAGAGCTTATGGCTACACCTTC
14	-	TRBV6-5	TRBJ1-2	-	CASSYNDNNYGYTF	TGTGCCAGCAGTTACAACGACAACAACTATGGCTACACCTTC
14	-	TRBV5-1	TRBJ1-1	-	CASSLGSVNTEAFF	TGCGCCAGCAGCTTGGGGTCGGTGAACACTGAAGCTTTCTTT
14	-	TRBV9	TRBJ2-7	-	CASSPGTPSYEQYF	TGTGCCAGCAGCCCCGGGACCCCCTCCTACGAGCAGTACTTC
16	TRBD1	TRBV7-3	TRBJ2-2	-	CASSPRGGSNTGELFF	TGTGCCAGCAGCCCCAGAGGGGGCAGCAACACCGGGGAGCTGTTTTTT
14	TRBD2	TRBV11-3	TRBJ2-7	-	CASSFSGRENEQYF	TGTGCCAGCAGCTTTAGCGGGAGGGAGAACGAGCAGTACTTC
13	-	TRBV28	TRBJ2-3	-	CASSLVGTDTQYF	TGTGCCAGCAGTTTGGTAGGCACAGATACGCAGTATTTT
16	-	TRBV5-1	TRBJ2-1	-	CASSLSEGRPYNEQFF	TGCGCCAGCAGCTTGTCGGAGGGACGGCCTTACAATGAGCAGTTCTTC
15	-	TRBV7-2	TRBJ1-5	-	CASSSGVVGNQPQHF	TGTGCCAGCAGCTCCGGGGTGGTGGGCAATCAGCCCCAGCATTTT
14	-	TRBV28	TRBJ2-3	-	CASSPNRGGDTQYF	TGTGCCAGCAGTCCAAACAGGGGAGGAGATACGCAGTATTTT